This T cell receptor (beta chain) was observed in a study of neurological immune-mediated disorders. About the research overall: Secondary progressive cases numbered 3 among the roughly 34 multiple sclerosis patients, while the other 31 were relapsing-remitting.

Overall study results and limits: Expansion of TCR clones was greatest in HTLV-1-associated myelopathy and smallest in multiple sclerosis, where it fell below that of healthy controls. The study phylogenetically grouped the repertoires of 18 of 34 multiple sclerosis patients into one related-CDR3 cluster, a possible signature.

Template-switch 5'RACE cDNA synthesis added a 10-nucleotide unique molecular identifier. Using its own MiXCR run on the 5' RACE reads, TCRdb lists one record per CDR3 protein. The sample consists of 40,000 or so distinct CDR3 sequences, around 2.5% of them appearing once. This clonotype was seen many times. What it recognizes is unknown. The sequencing input was PBMCs. The clonotype was recovered from a man aged 25 to 40 with multiple sclerosis.

The CDR3 loop reads CASSSRSSGSSEQYF. CDR3 DNA sequence: TGTGCCAGCAGCAGCAGGTCTAGCGGGAGTAGCGAGCAGTACTTC. The V call is TRBV5-6, the J call TRBJ2-7; 10 nucleotides line up with TRBD2. Germline CDR1 SGHDT, CDR2 YYEEEE. The CDR3 is 15 amino acids. With V trimmed by 4 bases and J by 6 bases, 10 bases remained unmatched.